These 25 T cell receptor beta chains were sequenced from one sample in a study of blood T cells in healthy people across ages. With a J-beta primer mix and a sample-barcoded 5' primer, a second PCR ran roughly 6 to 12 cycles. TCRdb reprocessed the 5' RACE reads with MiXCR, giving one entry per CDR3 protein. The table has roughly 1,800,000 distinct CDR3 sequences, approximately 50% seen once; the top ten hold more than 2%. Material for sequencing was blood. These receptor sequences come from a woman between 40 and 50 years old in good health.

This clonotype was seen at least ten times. The DNA of the CDR3 is TGTGCCAGCAGCTTGACCGGGACTTCCTACGAGCAGTACTTC. It specifies CASSLTGTSYEQYF. This rearrangement joins TRBV7-2 to TRBJ2-7; perhaps TRBD2 as D (6 bases). Germline loops: CDR1 SGHTA, CDR2 FQGNSA. The CDR3 runs to 14 residues. Trimming took off 3 bases at V and 1 base at J, with 10 bases between the two ends.

CDR3 protein: CASSAFGGGYEQYF. CDR3 nucleotides: TGTGCCAGCAGCGCGTTTGGGGGGGGATACGAGCAGTACTTC. This chain joins TRBV7-2 and TRBJ2-7, with 7 bases that match TRBD2. With V trimmed by 5 bases and J by 4 bases, 8 bases remained unmatched. The CDR3 contains 14 residues. Per the germline V gene, CDR1 is SGHTA and CDR2 is FQGNSA. The whole variable domain, remainder taken from reference TRBV7-2 and TRBJ2-7, is GAGVSQSPSNKVTEKGKDVELRCDPISGHTALYWYRQSLGQGLEFLIYFQGNSAPDKSGLPSDRFSAERTGGSVSTLTIQRTQQEDSAVYLCASSAFGGGYEQYFGPGTRLTVT.

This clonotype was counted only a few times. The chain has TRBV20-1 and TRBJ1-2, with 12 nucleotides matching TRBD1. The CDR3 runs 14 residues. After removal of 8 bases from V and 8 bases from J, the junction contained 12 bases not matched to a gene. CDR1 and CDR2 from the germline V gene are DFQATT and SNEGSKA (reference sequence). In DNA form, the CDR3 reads TGCAGTCCGGGACAGGGGGCGGTGGGAGGCGGCTACACCTTC. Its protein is CSPGQGAVGGGYTF.

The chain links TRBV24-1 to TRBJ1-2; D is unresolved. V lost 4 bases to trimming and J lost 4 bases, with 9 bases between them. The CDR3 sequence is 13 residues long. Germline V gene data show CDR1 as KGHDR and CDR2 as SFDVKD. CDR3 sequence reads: CATSDRWGYGYTF. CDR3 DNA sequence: TGTGCCACCAGTGACCGATGGGGCTATGGCTACACCTTC.

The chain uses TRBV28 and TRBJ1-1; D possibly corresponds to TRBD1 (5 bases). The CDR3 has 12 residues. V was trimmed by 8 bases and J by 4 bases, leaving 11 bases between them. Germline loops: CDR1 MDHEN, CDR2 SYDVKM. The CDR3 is CASAERGTEAFF. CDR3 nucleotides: TGTGCCAGCGCCGAGAGGGGCACTGAAGCTTTCTTT.

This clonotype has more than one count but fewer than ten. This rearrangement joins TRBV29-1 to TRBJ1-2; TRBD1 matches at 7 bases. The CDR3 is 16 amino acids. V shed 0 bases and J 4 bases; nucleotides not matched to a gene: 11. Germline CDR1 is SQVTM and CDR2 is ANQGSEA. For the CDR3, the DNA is TGCAGCGTTGAAGATAGGGACAGAAGATCTCTCTATGGCTACACCTTC. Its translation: CSVEDRDRRSLYGYTF. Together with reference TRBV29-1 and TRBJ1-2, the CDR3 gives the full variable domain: SAVISQKPSRDICQRGTSLTIQCQVDSQVTMMFWYRQQPGQSLTLIATANQGSEATYESGFVIDKFPISRPNLTFSTLTVSNMSPEDSSIYLCSVEDRDRRSLYGYTFGSGTRLTVV.

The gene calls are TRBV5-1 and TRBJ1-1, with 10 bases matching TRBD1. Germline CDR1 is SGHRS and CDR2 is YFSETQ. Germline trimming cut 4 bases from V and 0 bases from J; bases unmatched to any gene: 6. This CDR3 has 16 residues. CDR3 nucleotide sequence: TGCGCCAGCAGCCTCGGGACAGGGGTTATGAACACTGAAGCTTTCTTT. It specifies CASSLGTGVMNTEAFF.

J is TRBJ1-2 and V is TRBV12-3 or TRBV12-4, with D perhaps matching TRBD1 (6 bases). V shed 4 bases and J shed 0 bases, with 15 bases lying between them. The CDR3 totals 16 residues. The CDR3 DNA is TGTGCCAGCAGTTCACAGGGCGTGGCGACTAACTATGGCTACACCTTC. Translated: CASSSQGVATNYGYTF.

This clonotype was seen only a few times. CDR3 DNA sequence: TGTGCCAGCAGTGTAAAAGGGGGCTACACCTTC. This codes for CASSVKGGYTF. The rearrangement links TRBV25-1 to TRBJ1-2, with unresolved D. The germline gives CDR1 MGHDK, CDR2 SYGVNS. Trimming cost V 4 bases and J 8 bases, with 8 bases left between them. There are 11 residues in the CDR3.

CDR3: CASSHPPLAGGGEAFF. The CDR3 nucleotides are TGTGCCAGCAGCCACCCCCCCCTGGCTGGGGGGGGTGAAGCTTTCTTT. The V and J genes are TRBV14 and TRBJ1-1; tentative D call: TRBD1 (5 bases). This CDR3 is 16 amino acids long. CDR1 is SGHDN and CDR2 is FVKESK in the germline V gene. V lost 3 bases, J lost 7 bases, and 21 bases lay in between. Together with reference TRBV14 and TRBJ1-1, the CDR3 gives the full variable domain: EAGVTQFPSHSVIEKGQTVTLRCDPISGHDNLYWYRRVMGKEIKFLLHFVKESKQDESGMPNNRFLAERTGGTYSTLKVQPAELEDSGVYFCASSHPPLAGGGEAFFGQGTRLTVV.

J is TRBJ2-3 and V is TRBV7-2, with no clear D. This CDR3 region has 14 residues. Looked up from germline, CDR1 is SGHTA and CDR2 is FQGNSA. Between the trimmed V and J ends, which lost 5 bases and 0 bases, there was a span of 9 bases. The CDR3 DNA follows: TGTGCCAGCAGCCTGATTATTAGCACAGATACGCAGTATTTT. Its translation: CASSLIISTDTQYF.

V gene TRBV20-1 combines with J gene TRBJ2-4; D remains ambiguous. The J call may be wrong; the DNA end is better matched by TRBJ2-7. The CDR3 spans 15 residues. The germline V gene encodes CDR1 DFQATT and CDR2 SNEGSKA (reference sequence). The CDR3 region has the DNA TGCAGTGCTAGAGATCCCCAGGACGTAGCCTACGAGCAGTACTTC. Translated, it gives CSARDPQDVAYEQYF.

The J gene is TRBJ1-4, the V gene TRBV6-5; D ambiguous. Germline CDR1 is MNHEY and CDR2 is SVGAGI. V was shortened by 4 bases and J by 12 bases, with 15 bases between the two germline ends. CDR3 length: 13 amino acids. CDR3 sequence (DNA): TGTGCCAGCAGTTCCAGCCCGCCCGGGGAACTGTTTTTT. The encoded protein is CASSSSPPGELFF.

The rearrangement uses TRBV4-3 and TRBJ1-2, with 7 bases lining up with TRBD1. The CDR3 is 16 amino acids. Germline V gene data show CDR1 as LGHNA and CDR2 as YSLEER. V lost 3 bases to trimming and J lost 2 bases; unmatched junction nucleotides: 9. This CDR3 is CASSHGQVGPNYGYTF. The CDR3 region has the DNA TGCGCCAGCAGCCATGGACAGGTTGGCCCAAACTATGGCTACACCTTC.

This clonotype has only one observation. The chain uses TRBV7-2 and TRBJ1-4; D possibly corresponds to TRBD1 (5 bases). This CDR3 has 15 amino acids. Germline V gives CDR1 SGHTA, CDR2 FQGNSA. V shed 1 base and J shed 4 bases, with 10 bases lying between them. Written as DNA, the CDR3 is TGTGCCAGCAGCTTAGTCGACCAGGGTAATGAAAAACTGTTTTTT. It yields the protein CASSLVDQGNEKLFF.

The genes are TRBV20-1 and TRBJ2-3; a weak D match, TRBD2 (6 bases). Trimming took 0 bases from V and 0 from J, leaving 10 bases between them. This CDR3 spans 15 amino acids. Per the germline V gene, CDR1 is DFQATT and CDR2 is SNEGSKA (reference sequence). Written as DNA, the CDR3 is TGCAGTGCTAGAGATGGCGGGGAGAGCACAGATACGCAGTATTTT. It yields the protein CSARDGGESTDTQYF.

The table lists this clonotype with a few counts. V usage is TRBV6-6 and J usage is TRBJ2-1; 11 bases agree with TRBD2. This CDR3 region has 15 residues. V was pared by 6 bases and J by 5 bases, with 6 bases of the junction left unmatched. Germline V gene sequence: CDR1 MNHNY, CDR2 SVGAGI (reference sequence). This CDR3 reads CASSSGLAAHNEQFF. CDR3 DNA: TGTGCCAGCAGCTCGGGACTAGCGGCACACAATGAGCAGTTCTTC.

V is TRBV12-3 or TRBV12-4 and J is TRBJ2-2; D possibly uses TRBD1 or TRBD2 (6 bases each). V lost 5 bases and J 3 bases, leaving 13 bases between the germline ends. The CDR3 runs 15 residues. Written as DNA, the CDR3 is TGTGCCAGCAGTCCCCCGGGGGCGGACACCGGGGAGCTGTTTTTT. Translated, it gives CASSPPGADTGELFF.

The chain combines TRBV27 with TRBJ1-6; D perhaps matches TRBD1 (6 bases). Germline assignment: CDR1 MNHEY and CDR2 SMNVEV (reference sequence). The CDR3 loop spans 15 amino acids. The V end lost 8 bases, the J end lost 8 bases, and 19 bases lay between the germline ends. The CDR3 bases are TGTGCCAGCTGGCGTTCGGCAGGGGAATATTCACCCCTCCACTTT. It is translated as CASWRSAGEYSPLHF.

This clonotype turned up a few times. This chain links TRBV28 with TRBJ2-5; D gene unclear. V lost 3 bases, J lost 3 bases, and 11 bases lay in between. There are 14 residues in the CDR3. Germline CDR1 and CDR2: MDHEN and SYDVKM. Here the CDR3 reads CASSLLRAEETQYF. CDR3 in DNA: TGTGCCAGCAGTTTGCTCCGGGCAGAAGAGACCCAGTACTTC. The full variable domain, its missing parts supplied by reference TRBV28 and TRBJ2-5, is DVKVTQSSRYLVKRTGEKVFLECVQDMDHENMFWYRQDPGLGLRLIYFSYDVKMKEKGDIPEGYSVSREKKERFSLILESASTNQTSMYLCASSLLRAEETQYFGPGTRLLVL.

The CDR3 spells CASSRDRGDSPLHF. The CDR3 DNA is TGTGCCAGCAGTCGCGACAGGGGCGATTCACCCCTCCACTTT. The rearrangement joins TRBV7-3 to TRBJ1-6, with TRBD1 identical over 8 bases. V gave up 6 bases and J gave up 8 bases; unmatched junction bases: 6. The V gene's germline CDR1 is SGHTA and CDR2 FQGTGA. The CDR3 consists of 14 residues.

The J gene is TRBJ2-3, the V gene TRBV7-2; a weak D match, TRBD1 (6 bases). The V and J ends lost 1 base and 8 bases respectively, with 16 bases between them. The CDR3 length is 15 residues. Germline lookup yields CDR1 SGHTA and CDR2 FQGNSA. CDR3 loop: CASSLDTGTGSTQYF. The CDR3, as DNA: TGTGCCAGCAGCTTAGACACCGGAACAGGGAGTACGCAGTATTTT.

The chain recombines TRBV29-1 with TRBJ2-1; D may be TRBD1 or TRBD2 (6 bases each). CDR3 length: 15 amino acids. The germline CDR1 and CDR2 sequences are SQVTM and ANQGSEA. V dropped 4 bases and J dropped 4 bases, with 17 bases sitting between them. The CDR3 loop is CSVGIPGGLYNEQFF. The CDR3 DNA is TGCAGCGTTGGGATTCCCGGGGGCTTGTACAATGAGCAGTTCTTC.

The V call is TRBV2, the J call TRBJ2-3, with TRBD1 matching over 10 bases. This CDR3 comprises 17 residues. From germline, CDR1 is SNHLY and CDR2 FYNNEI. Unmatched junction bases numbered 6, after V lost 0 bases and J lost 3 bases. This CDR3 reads CASSEALGTGVTDTQYF. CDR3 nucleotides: TGTGCCAGCAGTGAAGCGCTTGGGACAGGGGTAACAGATACGCAGTATTTT.

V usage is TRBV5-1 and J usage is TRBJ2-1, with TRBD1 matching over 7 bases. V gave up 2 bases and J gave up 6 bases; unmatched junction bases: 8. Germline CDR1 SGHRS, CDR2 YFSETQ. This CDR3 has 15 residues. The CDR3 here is CASSFTRQGPNEQFF. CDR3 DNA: TGCGCCAGCAGCTTTACGAGACAGGGACCCAATGAGCAGTTCTTC.